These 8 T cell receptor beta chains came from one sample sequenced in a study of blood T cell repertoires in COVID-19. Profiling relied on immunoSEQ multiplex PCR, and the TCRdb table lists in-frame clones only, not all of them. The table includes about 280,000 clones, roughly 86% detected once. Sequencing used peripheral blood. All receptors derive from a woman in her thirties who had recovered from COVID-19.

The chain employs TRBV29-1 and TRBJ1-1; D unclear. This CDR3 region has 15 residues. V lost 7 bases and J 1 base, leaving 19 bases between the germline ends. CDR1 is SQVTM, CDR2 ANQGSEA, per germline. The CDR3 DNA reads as TGCAGCGGGAGCCTAACGGGGAGTCGGAACACTGAAGCTTTCTTT. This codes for CSGSLTGSRNTEAFF.

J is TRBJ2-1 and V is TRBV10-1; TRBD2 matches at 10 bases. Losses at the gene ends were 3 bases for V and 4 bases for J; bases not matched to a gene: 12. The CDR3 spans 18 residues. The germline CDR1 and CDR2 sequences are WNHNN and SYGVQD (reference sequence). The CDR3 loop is CASSEGSGGPTRYNEQFF. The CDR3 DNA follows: TGCGCCAGCAGTGAAGGTAGCGGGGGGCCAACCAGATACAATGAGCAGTTCTTC.

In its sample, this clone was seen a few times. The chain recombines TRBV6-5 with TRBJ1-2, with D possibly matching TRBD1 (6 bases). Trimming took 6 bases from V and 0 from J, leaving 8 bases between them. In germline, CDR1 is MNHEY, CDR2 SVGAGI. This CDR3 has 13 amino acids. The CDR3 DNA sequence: TGTGCCAGCAGAGGACAGACTAACTATGGCTACACCTTC. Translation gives CASRGQTNYGYTF.

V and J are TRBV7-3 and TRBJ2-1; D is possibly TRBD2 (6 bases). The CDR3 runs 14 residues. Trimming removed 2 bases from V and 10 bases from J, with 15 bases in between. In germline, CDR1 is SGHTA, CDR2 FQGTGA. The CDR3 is CASSLGGTPQEQFF. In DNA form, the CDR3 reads TGTGCCAGCAGCTTAGGCGGGACTCCCCAGGAGCAGTTCTTC.

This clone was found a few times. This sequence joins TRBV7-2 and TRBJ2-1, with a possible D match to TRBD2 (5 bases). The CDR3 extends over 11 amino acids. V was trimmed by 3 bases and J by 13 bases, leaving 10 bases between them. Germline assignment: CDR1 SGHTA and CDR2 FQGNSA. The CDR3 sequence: CASSFGVPQFF. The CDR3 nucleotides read TGTGCCAGCAGCTTCGGGGTACCACAGTTCTTC.

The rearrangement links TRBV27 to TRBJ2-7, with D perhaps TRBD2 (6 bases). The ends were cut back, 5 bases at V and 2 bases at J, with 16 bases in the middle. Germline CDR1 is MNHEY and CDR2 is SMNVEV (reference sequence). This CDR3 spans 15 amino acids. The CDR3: CASSPRDSWAYEQYF. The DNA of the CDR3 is TGTGCCAGCAGTCCCCGGGACTCCTGGGCCTACGAGCAGTACTTC.

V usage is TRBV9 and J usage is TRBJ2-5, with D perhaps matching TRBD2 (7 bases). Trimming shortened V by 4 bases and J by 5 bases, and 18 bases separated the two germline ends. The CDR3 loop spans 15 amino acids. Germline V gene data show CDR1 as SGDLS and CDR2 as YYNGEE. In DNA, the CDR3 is TGTGCCAGCAGCCCTCCCTCGGGGGGCGCGGAGACCCAGTACTTC. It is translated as CASSPPSGGAETQYF.

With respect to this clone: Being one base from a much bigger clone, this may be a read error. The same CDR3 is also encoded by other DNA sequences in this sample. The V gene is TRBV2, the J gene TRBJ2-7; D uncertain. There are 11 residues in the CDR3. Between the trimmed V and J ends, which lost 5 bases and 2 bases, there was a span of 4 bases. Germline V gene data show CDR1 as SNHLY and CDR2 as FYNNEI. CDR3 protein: CASSPAYEQYF. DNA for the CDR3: TGTGCCAGCAGTCCTGCCTACGAGCAGTACTTC.